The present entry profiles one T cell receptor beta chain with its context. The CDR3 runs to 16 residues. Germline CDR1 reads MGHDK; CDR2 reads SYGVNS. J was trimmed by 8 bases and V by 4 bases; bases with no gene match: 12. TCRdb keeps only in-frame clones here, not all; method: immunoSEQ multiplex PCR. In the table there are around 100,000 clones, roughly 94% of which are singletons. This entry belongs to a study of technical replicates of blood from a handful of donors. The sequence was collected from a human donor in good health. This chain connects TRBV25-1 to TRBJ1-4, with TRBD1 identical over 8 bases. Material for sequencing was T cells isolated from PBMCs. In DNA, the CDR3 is TGTGCCAGCAGTGGACGACCGGGACAGGTAGAAGAAAAACTGTTTTTT. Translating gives CASSGRPGQVEEKLFF.